This is a list of T cell receptor beta chains from one sample in a study of immune reconstitution after stem cell transplant in scleroderma. Via MiXCR, TCRdb re-called the RT-PCR reads, giving one row per CDR3 protein. Of 2,100 or so distinct CDR3 sequences in the sample, around 9.2% were seen once. The sample was taken before or after autologous hematopoietic stem cell transplantation (not recorded which). The receptors derive from a male donor with systemic sclerosis. Each CDR3 is given with its conserved first and last residue. Fields, in order: J gene, clone size, D gene, V gene, CDR3 protein, CDR3 DNA. The D gene is left open where the match is weak. For some rows the clone size is stated as once, few or many, or as a class when expanded; others skip it.

j_call: TRBJ1-5; clone_size: few; d_call: .; v_call: TRBV5-8; cdr3_aa: CASSIQGYSNQPQHF; cdr3_nt: TGTGCCAGCAGCATACAGGGCTATAGCAATCAGCCCCAGCATTTT
j_call: TRBJ2-2; clone_size: medium-sized; d_call: .; v_call: TRBV7-2; cdr3_aa: CASSGGLYLGELFF; cdr3_nt: TGTGCCAGCAGCGGCGGGCTATATCTAGGGGAGCTGTTTTTT
j_call: TRBJ2-2; clone_size: few; d_call: .; v_call: TRBV5-1; cdr3_aa: CASRRGQNTGELFF; cdr3_nt: TGCGCCTCCCGAAGGGGACAGAACACCGGGGAGCTGTTTTTT
j_call: TRBJ1-2; clone_size: medium-sized; d_call: .; v_call: TRBV20-1; cdr3_aa: CSARDLGFLTGYGYTF; cdr3_nt: TGCAGTGCTAGAGATCTGGGCTTCCTTACGGGCTATGGCTACACCTTC
j_call: TRBJ2-6; clone_size: once; d_call: .; v_call: TRBV29-1; cdr3_aa: CSPTVGAGSSGANVLTF; cdr3_nt: TGCAGCCCTACCGTCGGGGCAGGGAGCTCTGGGGCCAACGTCCTGACTTTC
j_call: TRBJ1-2; clone_size: few; d_call: TRBD1; v_call: TRBV28; cdr3_aa: CASSSPRDRERPLYGHTF; cdr3_nt: TGTGCCAGCAGTTCGCCCCGGGACAGGGAGCGCCCTTTATATGGCCACACCTTC
j_call: TRBJ1-2; clone_size: .; d_call: .; v_call: TRBV9; cdr3_aa: CASSKQSRRADGGYTF; cdr3_nt: TGTGCCAGCAGCAAACAGTCCCGCAGGGCCGATGGTGGCTACACCTTC
j_call: TRBJ2-7; clone_size: medium-sized; d_call: .; v_call: TRBV7-8; cdr3_aa: CASSFMQGYEQYF; cdr3_nt: TGTGCCAGCAGCTTCATGCAGGGTTACGAGCAGTACTTC
j_call: TRBJ1-1; clone_size: .; d_call: .; v_call: TRBV5-1; cdr3_aa: CASSLDPGEKGTEAFF; cdr3_nt: TGCGCCAGCAGCTTGGATCCAGGGGAAAAGGGCACTGAAGCTTTCTTT
j_call: TRBJ2-3; clone_size: medium-sized; d_call: .; v_call: TRBV10-3; cdr3_aa: CAITESNTDTQYF; cdr3_nt: TGTGCCATCACTGAGTCTAACACAGATACGCAGTATTTT
j_call: TRBJ2-5; clone_size: large; d_call: TRBD1; v_call: TRBV4-2; cdr3_aa: CASSQGQGRETQYF; cdr3_nt: TGTGCCAGCAGCCAAGGACAGGGGCGAGAGACCCAGTACTTC
j_call: TRBJ2-7; clone_size: medium-sized; d_call: .; v_call: TRBV27; cdr3_aa: CASRRGTERDEQYF; cdr3_nt: TGTGCCAGCAGGCGTGGCACCGAGCGGGACGAGCAGTACTTC
j_call: TRBJ2-5; clone_size: medium-sized; d_call: .; v_call: TRBV29-1; cdr3_aa: CSVGDGVRQTQYF; cdr3_nt: TGCAGCGTTGGGGACGGGGTGAGGCAGACCCAGTACTTC
j_call: TRBJ2-3; clone_size: medium-sized; d_call: .; v_call: TRBV20-1; cdr3_aa: CSASGDFTDTQYF; cdr3_nt: TGCAGTGCCTCCGGGGACTTTACAGATACGCAGTATTTT
j_call: TRBJ2-7; clone_size: medium-sized; d_call: TRBD1; v_call: TRBV29-1; cdr3_aa: CSAGNRDRGARQYF; cdr3_nt: TGCAGCGCCGGGAACCGGGACAGGGGAGCCCGGCAGTACTTC
j_call: TRBJ2-1; clone_size: few; d_call: TRBD2; v_call: TRBV5-6; cdr3_aa: CTSSELAGNNEQFF; cdr3_nt: TGTACCAGCAGTGAGCTAGCGGGGAACAATGAGCAGTTCTTC
j_call: TRBJ2-1; clone_size: many; d_call: .; v_call: TRBV7-7; cdr3_aa: CASSLRIDNEQFF; cdr3_nt: TGTGCCAGCAGCCTTAGGATAGACAATGAGCAGTTCTTC
j_call: TRBJ2-1; clone_size: medium-sized; d_call: .; v_call: TRBV5-1; cdr3_aa: CASSLGLVGTGYNEQFF; cdr3_nt: TGCGCCAGCAGCTTGGGATTGGTCGGGACTGGCTACAATGAGCAGTTCTTC
j_call: TRBJ2-7; clone_size: .; d_call: .; v_call: TRBV10-3; cdr3_aa: CAISESSGIYEQYF; cdr3_nt: TGTGCCATCAGTGAGTCTAGCGGCATCTACGAGCAGTACTTC
j_call: TRBJ2-5; clone_size: few; d_call: TRBD2; v_call: TRBV28; cdr3_aa: CASTFGGEREVVETQYF; cdr3_nt: TGTGCCAGCACCTTCGGGGGCGAGCGGGAGGTAGTGGAGACCCAGTACTTC
j_call: TRBJ2-7; clone_size: medium-sized; d_call: TRBD2; v_call: TRBV5-1; cdr3_aa: CASSSGTSGGLTYEQYF; cdr3_nt: TGCGCCAGCAGCTCTGGGACTAGCGGGGGCCTTACCTACGAGCAGTACTTC
j_call: TRBJ2-7; clone_size: medium-sized; d_call: TRBD2; v_call: TRBV20-1; cdr3_aa: CSAGLAGRLGYEQYF; cdr3_nt: TGCAGTGCAGGACTAGCGGGACGGCTGGGTTACGAGCAGTACTTC
j_call: TRBJ2-3; clone_size: few; d_call: .; v_call: TRBV5-1; cdr3_aa: CASSLAASADTQYF; cdr3_nt: TGCGCCAGCAGCTTGGCTGCTTCGGCAGATACGCAGTATTTT
j_call: TRBJ2-7; clone_size: medium-sized; d_call: .; v_call: TRBV18; cdr3_aa: CASSPAESYEQYF; cdr3_nt: TGTGCCAGCTCACCCGCAGAATCCTACGAGCAGTACTTC
j_call: TRBJ1-1; clone_size: medium-sized; d_call: TRBD1; v_call: TRBV20-1; cdr3_aa: CSAEQGEDTEAFF; cdr3_nt: TGCAGTGCGGAACAGGGGGAAGACACTGAAGCTTTCTTT
j_call: TRBJ2-5; clone_size: medium-sized; d_call: TRBD1; v_call: TRBV20-1; cdr3_aa: CSARNMDREETQYF; cdr3_nt: TGCAGTGCTAGAAATATGGACAGGGAAGAGACCCAGTACTTC
j_call: TRBJ2-6; clone_size: few; d_call: TRBD2; v_call: TRBV6-6; cdr3_aa: CASSQGAWSGRALSGANVLTF; cdr3_nt: TGTGCCAGCAGTCAGGGGGCCTGGAGCGGGAGGGCACTCTCTGGGGCCAACGTCCTGACTTTC
j_call: TRBJ1-2; clone_size: medium-sized; d_call: .; v_call: TRBV5-1; cdr3_aa: CASSLGVQDGDGYTF; cdr3_nt: TGCGCCAGCAGCTTGGGCGTACAGGACGGCGATGGCTACACCTTC
j_call: TRBJ2-7; clone_size: medium-sized; d_call: .; v_call: TRBV6-2/TRBV6-3; cdr3_aa: CASSYEQASSYEQYF; cdr3_nt: TGTGCCAGCAGTTACGAACAGGCTAGCTCCTACGAGCAGTACTTC
j_call: TRBJ1-1; clone_size: few; d_call: .; v_call: TRBV28; cdr3_aa: CASSLIGQGQYTEAFF; cdr3_nt: TGTGCCAGCAGTTTAATCGGGCAGGGTCAGTATACTGAAGCTTTCTTT
j_call: TRBJ2-5; clone_size: few; d_call: .; v_call: TRBV7-2; cdr3_aa: CASSAGWSGQETQYF; cdr3_nt: TGTGCCAGCAGCGCAGGGTGGAGCGGACAAGAGACCCAGTACTTC
j_call: TRBJ1-1; clone_size: medium-sized; d_call: .; v_call: TRBV29-1; cdr3_aa: CSVGGIEAFF; cdr3_nt: TGCAGCGTTGGGGGGATTGAAGCTTTCTTT
j_call: TRBJ2-7; clone_size: medium-sized; d_call: .; v_call: TRBV6-2/TRBV6-3; cdr3_aa: CASSQRVRGDGNYEQYF; cdr3_nt: TGTGCCAGCAGCCAACGGGTGCGCGGGGACGGAAACTACGAGCAGTACTTC
j_call: TRBJ2-1; clone_size: medium-sized; d_call: .; v_call: TRBV20-1; cdr3_aa: CSARDRATSDTEQFF; cdr3_nt: TGCAGTGCTAGAGATCGAGCTACCTCAGATACTGAGCAGTTCTTC
j_call: TRBJ1-2; clone_size: medium-sized; d_call: .; v_call: TRBV7-9; cdr3_aa: CASSQTGGRVNTF; cdr3_nt: TGTGCCAGCAGCCAGACGGGGGGGCGCGTAAACACCTTC
j_call: TRBJ2-1; clone_size: .; d_call: .; v_call: TRBV7-2; cdr3_aa: CASSFLSPLYNEQFF; cdr3_nt: TGTGCCAGCAGCTTCCTTTCTCCCCTTTACAATGAGCAGTTCTTC
j_call: TRBJ2-7; clone_size: few; d_call: .; v_call: TRBV5-1; cdr3_aa: CASSPLDRTHPYEQYF; cdr3_nt: TGCGCCAGCAGCCCCCTTGACAGGACCCACCCGTACGAGCAGTACTTC
j_call: TRBJ2-7; clone_size: medium-sized; d_call: TRBD2; v_call: TRBV5-1; cdr3_aa: CASSYRTSESYEQYF; cdr3_nt: TGCGCCAGCAGCTACCGGACTAGTGAATCCTACGAGCAGTACTTC
j_call: TRBJ2-2; clone_size: few; d_call: .; v_call: TRBV20-1; cdr3_aa: CSARDPRQRNTGELFF; cdr3_nt: TGCAGTGCTAGAGATCCGAGACAGCGAAACACCGGGGAGCTGTTTTTT
j_call: TRBJ2-3; clone_size: medium-sized; d_call: TRBD1; v_call: TRBV7-2; cdr3_aa: CASSSTGSTDTQYF; cdr3_nt: TGTGCCAGCAGCTCGACAGGGAGCACAGATACGCAGTATTTT
j_call: TRBJ1-2; clone_size: medium-sized; d_call: .; v_call: TRBV29-1; cdr3_aa: CSVEKTDSPNYGYTF; cdr3_nt: TGCAGCGTTGAAAAGACTGACAGCCCCAACTATGGCTACACCTTC
j_call: TRBJ1-6; clone_size: medium-sized; d_call: .; v_call: TRBV5-1; cdr3_aa: CASSSTGDMRNSPLHF; cdr3_nt: TGCGCCAGCAGCTCCACGGGGGATATGAGGAATTCACCCCTCCACTTT
j_call: TRBJ2-5; clone_size: few; d_call: .; v_call: TRBV5-6; cdr3_aa: CASSLSLLMGGQETQYF; cdr3_nt: TGTGCCAGCAGCTTATCACTTCTAATGGGAGGACAAGAGACCCAGTACTTC
j_call: TRBJ2-7; clone_size: .; d_call: .; v_call: TRBV10-3; cdr3_aa: CAISESSQGYYEQYF; cdr3_nt: TGTGCCATCAGTGAGTCATCTCAGGGCTACTACGAGCAGTACTTC
j_call: TRBJ2-7; clone_size: medium-sized; d_call: .; v_call: TRBV20-1; cdr3_aa: CSAQTERAYEQYF; cdr3_nt: TGCAGTGCTCAAACAGAGAGAGCCTACGAGCAGTACTTC
j_call: TRBJ1-1; clone_size: medium-sized; d_call: .; v_call: TRBV4-1; cdr3_aa: CASSQDSTEAFF; cdr3_nt: TGCGCCAGCAGCCAGGATTCCACTGAAGCTTTCTTT
j_call: TRBJ1-4; clone_size: large; d_call: TRBD1; v_call: TRBV7-2; cdr3_aa: CASSVGQGVEKLFF; cdr3_nt: TGTGCCAGCAGCGTGGGACAGGGCGTGGAAAAACTGTTTTTT
j_call: TRBJ2-4; clone_size: many; d_call: .; v_call: TRBV6-1; cdr3_aa: CASSEGAGQVNIQYF; cdr3_nt: TGTGCCAGCAGTGAGGGGGCGGGGCAGGTAAACATTCAGTACTTC
j_call: TRBJ2-7; clone_size: medium-sized; d_call: .; v_call: TRBV7-2; cdr3_aa: CASSGAGQGSYEQYF; cdr3_nt: TGTGCCAGCAGCGGGGCGGGTCAGGGCTCCTACGAGCAGTACTTC
j_call: TRBJ2-2; clone_size: few; d_call: .; v_call: TRBV3-1; cdr3_aa: CASSQGDLTNTGELFF; cdr3_nt: TGTGCCAGCAGCCAAGGGGATCTTACGAACACCGGGGAGCTGTTTTTT
j_call: TRBJ1-2; clone_size: .; d_call: .; v_call: TRBV18; cdr3_aa: CASSPRSGANGYTF; cdr3_nt: TGTGCCAGCTCACCACGTTCGGGGGCGAATGGCTACACCTTC
j_call: TRBJ1-1; clone_size: medium-sized; d_call: TRBD1; v_call: TRBV28; cdr3_aa: CASSLSSGTGLTFF; cdr3_nt: TGTGCCAGCAGTTTATCATCCGGGACAGGGCTAACTTTCTTT
j_call: TRBJ2-5; clone_size: .; d_call: .; v_call: TRBV6-2/TRBV6-3; cdr3_aa: CASRKEQETQYF; cdr3_nt: TGTGCCAGCAGGAAGGAACAAGAGACCCAGTACTTC
j_call: TRBJ1-6; clone_size: medium-sized; d_call: .; v_call: TRBV2; cdr3_aa: CASRVSGSYNSLLHF; cdr3_nt: TGTGCCAGCAGGGTTTCAGGCTCCTATAATTCACTCCTCCACTTT